Presented here are 29 T cell receptor beta chains from one specimen sequenced in a study of blood T cell repertoires in COVID-19. Some clones are missing from TCRdb's copy, which holds only in-frame ones; the method was immunoSEQ multiplex PCR. The sample consists of about 370,000 clones, approximately 92% of them appearing once. Sequenced sample: PBMCs or T cells enriched from blood (not recorded which). The receptors shown here come from a man in his late teens or twenties who had recovered from COVID-19.

The V call is TRBV11-2, the J call TRBJ1-1; D is unclear. V lost 2 bases and J 3 bases, leaving 22 bases between the germline ends. There are 18 residues in the CDR3. Germline values: CDR1 SGHAT, CDR2 FQNNGV. The CDR3 region is CASSLFRGRQSEDTEAFF. The CDR3 DNA sequence: TGTGCCAGCAGCTTATTTAGAGGGAGACAAAGCGAGGACACTGAAGCTTTCTTT.

This chain links TRBV18 with TRBJ2-3; 9 positions agree with TRBD2. Germline CDR1 reads KGHSH; CDR2 reads LQKENI. The V and J ends lost 5 bases and 4 bases, in that order; junction bases with no gene match: 13. This CDR3 has 17 residues. The chain's CDR3 is CASSSTLLAGRADTQYF. CDR3 nucleotides: TGTGCCAGCTCATCAACCCTCCTAGCGGGACGCGCAGATACGCAGTATTTT.

The V and J genes are TRBV24-1 and TRBJ2-5; 7 nucleotides agree with TRBD1. The junction had 9 bases not matched to a gene; V was cut back by 4 bases and J by 5 bases. There are 15 residues in the CDR3. The germline V gene encodes CDR1 KGHDR and CDR2 SFDVKD. CDR3 sequence reads: CATSDTGDPVETQYF. The CDR3 nucleotides read TGTGCCACCAGTGACACAGGGGACCCCGTTGAGACCCAGTACTTC.

The gene calls are TRBV24-1 and TRBJ2-1; D is perhaps TRBD2 (6 bases). Germline CDR1 reads KGHDR; CDR2 reads SFDVKD. Trimming took 7 bases from V and 3 from J, leaving 9 bases between them. This CDR3 is built from 13 residues. CDR3 residues: CATREGDYNEQFF. DNA for the CDR3: TGTGCCACCAGGGAGGGTGACTACAATGAGCAGTTCTTC.

V usage is TRBV29-1 and J usage is TRBJ2-3, with D possibly being TRBD1 (6 bases). The germline gives CDR1 SQVTM, CDR2 ANQGSEA. The CDR3 loop spans 13 amino acids. Trimming pared 1 base from V and 1 base from J, leaving 6 bases between. DNA of the CDR3: TGCAGCGTTGAAGGGACAGGCACAGATACGCAGTATTTT. This sequence encodes CSVEGTGTDTQYF.

The genes are TRBV6-5 and TRBJ2-1; D is undetermined. Trimming shortened V by 5 bases and J by 2 bases, and 13 bases separated the two germline ends. The CDR3 runs to 15 residues. Germline assignment: CDR1 MNHEY and CDR2 SVGAGI. The CDR3 is CASSPSRWAYNEQFF. Here the CDR3 DNA reads TGTGCCAGCAGTCCTTCGAGGTGGGCCTACAATGAGCAGTTCTTC.

This chain connects TRBV5-8 to TRBJ2-1; no definite D call. V lost 3 bases to trimming and J lost 9 bases, with 10 bases between them. This CDR3 is 12 amino acids long. Germline CDR1 and CDR2: SGHTS and YDEGEE. The CDR3 DNA follows: TGTGCCAGCAGCTCCGACACTTTTGAGCAGTTCTTC. This sequence encodes CASSSDTFEQFF.

The V gene is TRBV23-1, the J gene TRBJ2-2; TRBD1 aligns across 9 bases. Being an ORF, TRBV23-1 has a function that is uncertain. CDR3 length equals 19 residues. V shed 5 bases and J 4 bases; nucleotides not matched to a gene: 17. CDR3 loop: CASSTPPWDRAVSTGELFF. For the CDR3, the DNA is TGCGCCAGCAGTACTCCCCCCTGGGACAGGGCTGTTTCCACCGGGGAGCTGTTTTTT.

This clone showed up just once. The chain uses TRBV18 and TRBJ1-2; 9 bases fit TRBD1. The CDR3 has 13 residues. Germline V lookup: CDR1 KGHSH, CDR2 LQKENI. V trimming: 3 bases; J trimming: 6 bases; junction bases outside the gene matches: 2. In nucleotides, the CDR3 is TGTGCCAGCTCACCGGACAGGGGAAATGGCTACACCTTC. Translation gives CASSPDRGNGYTF.

This chain links TRBV6-5 with TRBJ1-2; no firm D call. V dropped 6 bases and J dropped 4 bases, with 12 bases sitting between them. This CDR3 is 13 amino acids long. Germline V gives CDR1 MNHEY, CDR2 SVGAGI. In nucleotides, the CDR3 is TGTGCCAGCAGACCCCACAGTTCCTATGGCTACACCTTC. It encodes CASRPHSSYGYTF.

The V gene is TRBV11-2, the J gene TRBJ2-3, with TRBD2 matching 14 bases. The CDR3 is made up of 16 amino acids. Germline trimming cut 5 bases from V and 5 bases from J; bases unmatched to any gene: 6. The germline CDR1 and CDR2 sequences are SGHAT and FQNNGV. The CDR3 DNA is TGTGCCAGCAGCCCGGGACTAGCGGGGGTGGGAGATACGCAGTATTTT. Its translation: CASSPGLAGVGDTQYF.

The chain links TRBV7-9 to TRBJ2-2, with 7 bases aligning to TRBD1. The CDR3 consists of 15 residues. The germline CDR1 and CDR2 sequences are SEHNR and FQNEAQ (reference sequence). Trimming cost V 6 bases and J 1 base; bases outside gene matches: 5. The CDR3 reads CASSKYRGNTGELFF. The CDR3 DNA reads as TGTGCCAGCAGTAAATACAGGGGGAACACCGGGGAGCTGTTTTTT. The variable domain in full, with the rest retrieved from reference TRBV7-9 and TRBJ2-2, is DTGVSQNPRHKITKRGQNVTFRCDPISEHNRLYWYRQTLGQGPEFLTYFQNEAQLEKSRLLSDRFSAERPKGSFSTLEIQRTEQGDSAMYLCASSKYRGNTGELFFGEGSRLTVL.

The chain couples TRBV27 to TRBJ2-5; 7 bases align to TRBD2. CDR3 length: 15 amino acids. Trimming cost V 4 bases and J 6 bases; bases outside gene matches: 11. Looked up from germline, CDR1 is MNHEY and CDR2 is SMNVEV (reference sequence). The CDR3 sequence: CASSSPAGSGKTQYF. The DNA for the CDR3 is TGTGCCAGCAGTTCCCCGGCGGGAAGCGGGAAGACCCAGTACTTC.

The chain joins TRBV3-1 (or the pseudogene TRBV3-2) to TRBJ2-7; tentative D call: TRBD2 (6 bases). There are 15 residues in the CDR3. V was cut by 5 bases and J by 5 bases, with 19 bases left in between. Germline V gene data show CDR1 as LGHDT and CDR2 as YNNKEL (reference sequence). The DNA of the CDR3 is TGTGCCAGCAGCTACACCTTGGCGGGGCGGGACGAGCAGTACTTC. Encoded protein: CASSYTLAGRDEQYF.

V usage is TRBV3-1 (or the pseudogene TRBV3-2) and J usage is TRBJ2-2, with 8 nucleotides matching TRBD2. CDR3 length: 15 residues. Germline V lookup: CDR1 LGHDT, CDR2 YNNKEL (reference sequence). V lost 6 bases to trimming and J lost 4 bases; unmatched junction nucleotides: 7. In DNA form, the CDR3 reads TGTGCCAGCAGTCCTTTTGCGGGAGGCACCGGGGAGCTGTTTTTT. Translation: CASSPFAGGTGELFF.

This sequence joins TRBV5-1 and TRBJ2-5; D is ambiguous. The germline CDR1 and CDR2 sequences are SGHRS and YFSETQ. V was trimmed by 4 bases and J by 2 bases, leaving 12 bases between them. The CDR3 runs to 14 residues. Written as DNA, the CDR3 is TGCGCCAGCAGCCTATTTCTATTACAAGAGACCCAGTACTTC. It codes for CASSLFLLQETQYF.

The gene calls are TRBV27 and TRBJ2-3, with 13 bases aligning to TRBD2. The CDR3 length is 17 residues. J gave up 7 bases and V 5 bases, and 12 bases lay outside the gene matches. Germline CDR1 reads MNHEY; CDR2 reads SMNVEV (reference sequence). The CDR3 DNA reads TGTGCCAGCAGTGCCACTAGCGGGGGGGCTCGAGCATATACGCAGTATTTT. Residues: CASSATSGGARAYTQYF.

The chain is built from TRBV30 and TRBJ2-7; the D is unclear. The CDR3 runs 13 residues. The germline V gene encodes CDR1 GTSNPN and CDR2 SVGIG (reference sequence). The V gene lost 3 bases and the J gene lost 2 bases, with 11 bases spanning the gap. The DNA of the CDR3 is TGTGCCTGGAGAAACAGATTTGCCTACGAGCAGTACTTC. This encodes CAWRNRFAYEQYF.

The CDR3 sequence: CAWNRGLDNSPLHF. CDR3 DNA: TGTGCCTGGAACAGGGGGCTCGATAATTCACCCCTCCACTTT. The V and J genes are TRBV30 and TRBJ1-6, with 9 bases matching TRBD1. V lost 4 bases to trimming and J lost 5 bases; unmatched junction nucleotides: 3. This CDR3 spans 14 amino acids. The germline V gene encodes CDR1 GTSNPN and CDR2 SVGIG (reference sequence).

The chain employs TRBV18 and TRBJ1-4; perhaps TRBD1 as D (5 bases). The CDR3 consists of 16 residues. V gave up 6 bases and J gave up 0 bases, with 14 bases separating them. Germline V gives CDR1 KGHSH, CDR2 LQKENI. CDR3 in DNA: TGTGCCAGCTCTACGCAGGGCTTTGCAACTAATGAAAAACTGTTTTTT. Residues: CASSTQGFATNEKLFF.

The chain couples TRBV15 to TRBJ1-6, with a tentative D call TRBD1 (5 bases). This CDR3 has 15 amino acids. V was cut by 0 bases and J by 8 bases, with 11 bases left in between. Germline assignment: CDR1 LNHNV and CDR2 YYDKDF (reference sequence). The DNA for the CDR3 is TGTGCCACCAGCAGAGATTTACAGGTTTATTCACCCCTCCACTTT. Translating it yields CATSRDLQVYSPLHF.

V is TRBV10-3 and J is TRBJ1-5; 7 bases are a match to TRBD1. This CDR3 is built from 15 residues. Germline loops: CDR1 ENHRY, CDR2 SYGVKD. The V gene end was trimmed by 6 bases and the J gene end by 2 bases; junction bases not matched to a gene: 7. CDR3 nucleotides: TGTGCCATCAGCGCAGGACAGGAGGGCAATCAGCCCCAGCATTTT. It translates to CAISAGQEGNQPQHF.

On this clone: This specimen includes other DNA sequences encoding the same CDR3. The chain joins TRBV18 to TRBJ2-7, with 12 bases lining up with TRBD1. Germline V gene sequence: CDR1 KGHSH, CDR2 LQKENI. V was clipped by 3 bases and J by 4 bases; unmatched bases: 1. The CDR3 has 14 amino acids. The CDR3 region is CASSPGQGAYEQYF. The DNA of the CDR3 is TGTGCCAGCTCACCGGGACAGGGGGCGTACGAGCAGTACTTC.

V gene TRBV4-3 combines with J gene TRBJ1-5, with TRBD1 matching 11 bases. Germline V gene data show CDR1 as LGHNA and CDR2 as YSLEER. The CDR3 consists of 14 residues. Losses at the gene ends were 4 bases for V and 5 bases for J; bases not matched to a gene: 1. CDR3 DNA: TGCGCCAGCAGCCCGGACAGGGGGCATCAGCCCCAGCATTTT. It is translated as CASSPDRGHQPQHF.

This chain joins TRBV12-3 or TRBV12-4 and TRBJ1-1; the match to TRBD1 covers 7 bases. V lost 6 bases, J lost 10 bases, and 8 bases stayed unmatched. This CDR3 contains 12 residues. The CDR3 DNA reads TGTGCCAGCAGCTACGGGACAGCAGTAGCTTTCTTT. Translated, it gives CASSYGTAVAFF.

This clone was detected a few times. The gene calls are TRBV7-2 and TRBJ2-1; a possible D gene is TRBD1 (6 bases). Germline CDR1 SGHTA, CDR2 FQGNSA. The CDR3 runs 14 residues. Trimming removed 5 bases from V and 7 bases from J, with 15 bases in between. CDR3 amino acids: CASSRVGGRNEQFF. CDR3 nucleotide sequence: TGTGCCAGCAGCCGTGTTGGGGGCAGGAATGAGCAGTTCTTC.

CDR3 residues: CASSLEGRVSTGELFF. DNA of the CDR3: TGTGCCAGCAGCTTAGAGGGGAGGGTCTCCACCGGGGAGCTGTTTTTT. The genes are TRBV7-2 and TRBJ2-2; 7 nucleotides match TRBD2. Unmatched junction bases numbered 6, after V lost 1 base and J lost 4 bases. The germline V gene encodes CDR1 SGHTA and CDR2 FQGNSA. The CDR3 covers 16 residues. Full variable domain (rest looked up from reference TRBV7-2 and TRBJ2-2): GAGVSQSPSNKVTEKGKDVELRCDPISGHTALYWYRQSLGQGLEFLIYFQGNSAPDKSGLPSDRFSAERTGGSVSTLTIQRTQQEDSAVYLCASSLEGRVSTGELFFGEGSRLTVL.

The chain couples TRBV27 to TRBJ1-2; 11 positions agree with TRBD1. V shed 5 bases, J shed 8 bases, and the junction held 10 bases outside the gene matches. The germline V gene encodes CDR1 MNHEY and CDR2 SMNVEV (reference sequence). CDR3 length equals 15 residues. The CDR3 DNA follows: TGTGCCAGCAGTCCATTAGGACAGGGGGCATGGGGCTACACCTTC. Translation: CASSPLGQGAWGYTF.

V is TRBV5-5 and J is TRBJ1-6; D gene ambiguous. Germline V gene data show CDR1 as SGHKS and CDR2 as YYEKEE (reference sequence). The CDR3 contains 16 residues. With 3 bases removed from V and 7 bases from J, the gap between germline ends came to 17 bases. CDR3 sequence reads: CASSSSTGSENSPLHF. The DNA for the CDR3 is TGTGCCAGCAGCTCGTCTACCGGGAGCGAGAATTCACCCCTCCACTTT.